Listed below are T cell receptor beta chains from one sample, sequenced in a study of T-cell reconstitution after alpha-beta-depleted transplantation in children. MiXCR was run by TCRdb on the PCR reads, yielding one entry per CDR3 protein. The sample lists a few hundred thousand distinct CDR3 sequences, 8% to 9.5% seen once, with less than 8% in the top ten. Specimen: PBMCs from the stem cell graft donor, collected from the stem cell graft. The source is a human donor who donated a stem cell graft to a child with acute lymphoblastic leukemia. The CDR3 runs from the conserved cysteine through the conserved F or W. The D gene is left open where the match is weak. Clone size appears in some rows only: once, few, many, or a class for an expanded clone.

NA	TRBD1	TRBV4-1	TRBJ2-7	CASSQGQGATHEQYF	TGCGCCAGCAGCCAAGGACAGGGGGCGACCCACGAGCAGTACTTC
few	NA	TRBV18	TRBJ2-3	CASSPPSADTQYF	TGTGCCAGCTCACCCCCCAGCGCAGATACGCAGTATTTT
many	NA	TRBV2	TRBJ2-2	CASSESRGQRELFF	TGTGCCAGCAGTGAGAGTAGGGGACAACGGGAGCTGTTTTTT
NA	NA	TRBV12-3/TRBV12-4	TRBJ1-1	CASNLEGGTEAFF	TGTGCCAGCAACCTCGAGGGGGGCACTGAAGCTTTCTTT
many	NA	TRBV27	TRBJ2-1	CASTGTYNEQFF	TGTGCCAGCACCGGGACCTACAATGAGCAGTTCTTC
NA	NA	TRBV11-2	TRBJ2-1	CASSSQRNEQFF	TGTGCCAGCAGCTCCCAAAGGAATGAGCAGTTCTTC
many	TRBD1	TRBV24-1	TRBJ2-3	CATSEPGQSTDTQYF	TGTGCCACCAGTGAGCCGGGACAGAGCACAGATACGCAGTATTTT
many	NA	TRBV4-3	TRBJ1-1	CASQAGNTEAFF	TGCGCCAGCCAGGCGGGGAACACTGAAGCTTTCTTT
many	NA	TRBV5-1	TRBJ2-3	CASSDTDTQYF	TGCGCCAGCAGCGACACAGATACGCAGTATTTT
many	NA	TRBV9	TRBJ2-7	CASRGQGKQYF	TGTGCCAGCAGGGGCCAGGGAAAGCAGTACTTC
NA	TRBD1	TRBV29-1	TRBJ2-7	CSVETFGQGAKISYEQYF	TGCAGCGTTGAAACCTTCGGACAGGGGGCTAAGATCTCCTACGAGCAGTACTTC
few	TRBD1	TRBV20-1	TRBJ2-7	CSASSLGTGVYEQYF	TGCAGTGCTAGTTCCCTAGGGACAGGGGTCTACGAGCAGTACTTC
NA	NA	TRBV29-1	TRBJ2-5	CSVVDSFSQETQYF	TGCAGCGTTGTGGACAGTTTTTCCCAAGAGACCCAGTACTTC
many	NA	TRBV7-2	TRBJ1-2	CASSSTPAGGRAYGYTF	TGTGCCAGCAGCTCAACGCCCGCCGGGGGGCGAGCTTATGGCTACACCTTC
many	NA	TRBV5-8	TRBJ2-2	CASSLQGRATGELFF	TGTGCCAGCAGCTTGCAGGGGAGAGCCACCGGGGAGCTGTTTTTT
few	NA	TRBV5-1	TRBJ1-3	CASSLSLLNQISGNTIYF	TGCGCCAGCAGCTTGTCTCTGCTCAACCAGATTTCTGGAAACACCATATATTTT
NA	NA	TRBV29-1	TRBJ1-5	CSVVGGGPEQPQHF	TGCAGCGTTGTGGGGGGGGGGCCGGAACAGCCCCAGCATTTT
NA	NA	TRBV20-1	TRBJ2-3	CSARGVIALTDTQYF	TGCAGTGCTAGAGGGGTTATCGCCCTCACAGATACGCAGTATTTT
many	NA	TRBV6-1	TRBJ1-4	CASRDRTEKLFF	TGTGCCAGCAGGGACCGGACGGAGAAACTGTTTTTT
NA	TRBD1	TRBV7-8	TRBJ2-1	CASSLRTRQGGSYNEQFF	TGTGCCAGCAGCCTTCGAACAAGACAGGGGGGTTCCTACAATGAGCAGTTCTTC
NA	TRBD2	TRBV29-1	TRBJ2-1	CSVSGGTYNEQFF	TGCAGCGTCAGCGGGGGGACCTACAATGAGCAGTTCTTC
NA	TRBD1	TRBV12-3/TRBV12-4	TRBJ2-2	CASRDRGAAGELFF	TGTGCCAGCCGGGACAGGGGAGCGGCCGGGGAGCTGTTTTTT
few	TRBD2	TRBV6-1	TRBJ2-3	CASSLQNSGANTDTQYF	TGTGCCAGCAGCCTACAAAATAGCGGGGCTAACACAGATACGCAGTATTTT
NA	NA	TRBV27	TRBJ2-1	CASSLGRDYNEQFF	TGTGCCAGCAGTTTAGGCAGGGACTACAATGAGCAGTTCTTC
few	NA	TRBV3-1	TRBJ1-1	CASSHPLGDTEAFF	TGTGCCAGCAGCCATCCCTTAGGGGACACTGAAGCTTTCTTT
many	TRBD2	TRBV5-1	TRBJ2-3	CATTGTSGGTDTQYF	TGCGCCACCACAGGGACTAGCGGGGGAACAGATACGCAGTATTTT
many	NA	TRBV6-6	TRBJ2-5	CATRPGQETQYF	TGTGCCACCCGACCAGGTCAAGAGACCCAGTACTTC
few	NA	TRBV12-3/TRBV12-4	TRBJ1-4	CASSYQATNEKLFF	TGTGCCAGCAGTTATCAAGCAACTAATGAAAAACTGTTTTTT
many	NA	TRBV7-2	TRBJ2-7	CASSLGGLRKDEQYF	TGTGCCAGCAGCTTAGGGGGCCTAAGGAAGGACGAGCAGTACTTC
many	TRBD2	TRBV18	TRBJ2-5	CASSPTQAGETQYF	TGTGCCAGCTCACCAACGCAAGCGGGGGAGACCCAGTACTTC
NA	NA	TRBV6-2/TRBV6-3	TRBJ1-1	CASSRRAVKTGMNTEAFF	TGTGCCAGCAGCAGACGGGCCGTTAAAACGGGGATGAACACTGAAGCTTTCTTT
NA	NA	TRBV15	TRBJ1-3	CATSRDRGPSGNTIYF	TGTGCCACCAGCAGAGACAGGGGCCCCTCTGGAAACACCATATATTTT
NA	NA	TRBV7-2	TRBJ1-5	CASSLDYTDQPQHF	TGTGCCAGCAGCTTAGACTACACCGATCAGCCCCAGCATTTT
NA	TRBD1	TRBV12-3/TRBV12-4	TRBJ1-6	CASSLRPRFGTAFNSPLHF	TGTGCCAGCAGTTTAAGACCCCGTTTCGGGACAGCTTTTAATTCACCCCTCCACTTT
NA	NA	TRBV11-2	TRBJ1-1	CASSLGVASEGFF	TGTGCCAGCAGCTTAGGTGTAGCCTCAGAGGGTTTCTTT
NA	NA	TRBV5-1	TRBJ1-2	CASSPRSSAGVEGYTF	TGCGCCAGCAGCCCCCGTTCGAGTGCAGGGGTAGAGGGCTACACCTTC
few	TRBD1	TRBV4-2	TRBJ1-1	CASSQDQTAGGTEAFF	TGTGCCAGCAGCCAAGATCAAACGGCAGGGGGAACTGAAGCTTTCTTT
NA	NA	TRBV11-2	TRBJ2-1	CASSLDTNNEQFF	TGTGCCAGCAGCTTGGACACGAACAATGAGCAGTTCTTC
NA	NA	TRBV11-1	TRBJ2-2	CASSLSGGVPGELFF	TGTGCCAGCAGCTTATCCGGCGGAGTTCCCGGGGAGCTGTTTTTT
NA	TRBD1	TRBV15	TRBJ1-1	CATSRGQGVTEAFF	TGTGCCACCAGCAGAGGACAGGGGGTCACTGAAGCTTTCTTT
few	NA	TRBV12-5	TRBJ2-1	CASGLVLTLRTANNEQFF	TGTGCTAGTGGTTTGGTACTAACCCTCCGGACGGCGAACAATGAGCAGTTCTTC
few	NA	TRBV7-8	TRBJ2-3	CASSLELGYTDTQYF	TGTGCCAGCAGCTTAGAACTAGGATACACAGATACGCAGTATTTT
few	NA	TRBV6-5	TRBJ2-2	CASSYSVISSSGELFF	TGTGCCAGCAGTTACTCGGTGATAAGCTCTTCCGGGGAGCTGTTTTTT
NA	NA	TRBV27	TRBJ2-1	CASSSPPGSGEQFF	TGTGCCAGCAGTTCCCCCCCAGGGTCCGGTGAGCAGTTCTTC
few	TRBD1	TRBV6-5	TRBJ2-7	CASSYNTGGYEQYF	TGTGCCAGCAGTTACAACACAGGGGGCTACGAGCAGTACTTC
many	TRBD1	TRBV12-3/TRBV12-4	TRBJ1-4	CASSLETGAGLFF	TGTGCCAGCAGTCTCGAGACAGGGGCTGGACTGTTTTTT
NA	NA	TRBV11-2	TRBJ1-1	CASSTGLGRNTEAFF	TGTGCCAGCAGTACAGGGCTCGGGAGGAACACTGAAGCTTTCTTT
few	TRBD2	TRBV20-1	TRBJ2-5	CSASDYPQSPGLGAETQYF	TGCAGTGCTAGTGATTACCCTCAATCGCCGGGACTAGGGGCGGAGACCCAGTACTTC
few	NA	TRBV5-5	TRBJ2-7	CASSSPGEDWHEQYF	TGTGCCAGCAGCTCTCCAGGGGAGGATTGGCACGAGCAGTACTTC
few	TRBD1	TRBV5-1	TRBJ1-1	CASSLAGQMNTEAFF	TGCGCCAGCAGCTTGGCGGGACAGATGAACACTGAAGCTTTCTTT
many	TRBD1	TRBV6-5	TRBJ2-7	CASSYSWDRVAYEQYF	TGTGCCAGCAGTTACTCTTGGGACAGGGTAGCCTACGAGCAGTACTTC